Described below is a single TCR beta chain sequence and its context. Its antigen is not identified. This sample was taken from a study of cytomegalovirus exposure and HLA in healthy donors. Study conclusions and caveats: The authors confirmed in vitro that a few CMV-associated chains were specific for CMV antigens. The Asian-associated ancestry cluster reportedly had fewer N-insertions than the roughly 670-donor mean in a later analysis.

The PCR made use of 60 Vbeta and 13 Jbeta primers. Here immunoSEQ multiplex PCR was the method, and the copy in TCRdb shows in-frame clones only, minus some. The data contain about 110,000 clones, around 82% of them singletons. Germline-derived CDR1 and CDR2 are SEHNR and FQNEAQ (reference sequence). The ends were cut back, 1 base at V and 3 bases at J, with 10 bases in the middle. This CDR3 has 15 amino acids. The clonotype originates from a man in his forties or fifties in good health and CMV-seronegative. The sample taken for sequencing was PBMCs. V gene TRBV7-9 combines with J gene TRBJ2-1; a weak D match, TRBD1 (6 bases). The CDR3 nucleotides read TGTGCCAGCAGCTTAGGGCAGGGGATCTACAATGAGCAGTTCTTC. This translates into CASSLGQGIYNEQFF. Complete variable domain (other parts from reference TRBV7-9 and TRBJ2-1): DTGVSQNPRHKITKRGQNVTFRCDPISEHNRLYWYRQTLGQGPEFLTYFQNEAQLEKSRLLSDRFSAERPKGSFSTLEIQRTEQGDSAMYLCASSLGQGIYNEQFFGPGTRLTVL.